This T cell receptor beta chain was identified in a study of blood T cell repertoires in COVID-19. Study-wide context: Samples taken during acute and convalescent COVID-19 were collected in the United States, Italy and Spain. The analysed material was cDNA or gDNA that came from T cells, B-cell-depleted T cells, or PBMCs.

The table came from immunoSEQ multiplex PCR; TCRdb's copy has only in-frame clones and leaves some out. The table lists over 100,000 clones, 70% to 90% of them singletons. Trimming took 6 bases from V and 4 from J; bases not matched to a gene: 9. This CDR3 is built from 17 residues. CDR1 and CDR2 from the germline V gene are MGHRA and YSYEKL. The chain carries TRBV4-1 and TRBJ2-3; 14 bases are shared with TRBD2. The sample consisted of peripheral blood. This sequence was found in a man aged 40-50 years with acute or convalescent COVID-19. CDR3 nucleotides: TGCGCCAGCAGACAAACGGAGGGACTAGCGGGAGCAGATACGCAGTATTTT. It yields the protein CASRQTEGLAGADTQYF.